The following is a T cell receptor (beta chain) sequence with its context. As yet, its antigen is unknown. The data belong to a study of blood T cells in healthy people across ages. Study-wide findings and caveats: Those diversity estimates obtained from one million T cells were thought to be underestimates.

Roughly 10 milliliters of peripheral blood were drawn from each donor. Every sample gave at least 5 micrograms of total RNA when it was extracted. A J-beta primer mix and a sample-barcoded 5' primer were used in a second PCR of about 7 to 12 cycles. TCRdb used MiXCR to reprocess the 5' RACE reads, holding one entry per CDR3 protein. Found here are 1.4 million or so distinct CDR3 sequences, 35% to 45% of them singletons; the top ten hold around 4%. The germline V gene encodes CDR1 SGHRS and CDR2 YFSETQ. Deletions cut 5 bases from V and 8 bases from J, with 14 bases between. CDR3 length: 13 amino acids.

The source material was blood. This clonotype originated in a woman aged 18-29 years in good health. The gene calls are TRBV5-1 and TRBJ2-1; D perhaps matches TRBD2 (5 bases). The CDR3: CASSDLEGDEQFF. CDR3 nucleotide sequence: TGCGCCAGCAGTGATCTTGAGGGTGATGAGCAGTTCTTC.